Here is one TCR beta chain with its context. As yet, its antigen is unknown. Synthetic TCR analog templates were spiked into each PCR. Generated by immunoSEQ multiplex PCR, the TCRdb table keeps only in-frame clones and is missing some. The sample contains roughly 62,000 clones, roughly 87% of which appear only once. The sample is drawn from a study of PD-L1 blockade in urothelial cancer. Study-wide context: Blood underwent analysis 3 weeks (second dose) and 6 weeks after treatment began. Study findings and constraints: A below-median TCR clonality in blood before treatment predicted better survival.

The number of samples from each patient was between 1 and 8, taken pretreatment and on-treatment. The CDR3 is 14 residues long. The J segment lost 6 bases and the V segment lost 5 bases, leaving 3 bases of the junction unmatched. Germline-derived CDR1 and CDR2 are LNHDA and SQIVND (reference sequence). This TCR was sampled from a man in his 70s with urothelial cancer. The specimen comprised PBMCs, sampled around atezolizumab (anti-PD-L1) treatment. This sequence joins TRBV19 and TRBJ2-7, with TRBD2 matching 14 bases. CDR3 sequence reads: CASSSGLAGVEQYF. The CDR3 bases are TGTGCCAGTAGTTCGGGACTAGCGGGAGTCGAGCAGTACTTC.